This entry lists 28 T cell receptor beta chains sequenced from one sample in a study of blood T cell repertoires in COVID-19. The protocol was immunoSEQ multiplex PCR, while the TCRdb copy is restricted to in-frame clones and leaves out a portion. The sample lists a few hundred thousand clones, 80% to 85% occurring once. The source material was PBMCs or T cells enriched from blood (not recorded which). Every receptor here comes from a man between 50 and 59 years old who had recovered from COVID-19.

The CDR3 is CASSGWTGEDYGYTF. In DNA form, the CDR3 reads TGTGCCAGCAGCGGGTGGACAGGGGAGGACTATGGCTACACCTTC. The chain couples TRBV5-5 to TRBJ1-2; 9 nucleotides agree with TRBD1. Germline V gene sequence: CDR1 SGHKS, CDR2 YYEKEE (reference sequence). This CDR3 contains 15 residues. V lost 4 bases, J lost 3 bases, and 7 bases stayed unmatched.

The CDR3 spells CASSGRGQGRTGELFF. In DNA form, the CDR3 reads TGCGCCAGCAGCGGGCGAGGACAGGGAAGAACCGGGGAGCTGTTTTTT. V usage is TRBV5-1 and J usage is TRBJ2-2; 8 nucleotides align to TRBD1. The CDR3 length is 16 residues. Germline V gene lookup returns CDR1 SGHRS and CDR2 YFSETQ. Trimming at V came to 4 bases and at J to 5 bases, leaving 10 bases not matched to a gene.

This chain uses TRBV11-2 with TRBJ2-7; 10 bases fit TRBD1. Unmatched junction bases numbered 1, after V lost 3 bases and J lost 5 bases. The V gene's germline CDR1 is SGHAT and CDR2 FQNNGV. CDR3 length: 13 amino acids. The CDR3 DNA is TGTGCCAGCAGCTTGGGACAGGGGAACGAGCAGTACTTC. Translated, it gives CASSLGQGNEQYF.

The rearrangement uses TRBV23-1 and TRBJ2-6; TRBD2 is a possible D gene (6 bases). Being an ORF, TRBV23-1 has a function that is uncertain. Trimming shortened V by 0 bases and J by 1 base, and 10 bases separated the two germline ends. CDR3 length: 17 residues. The CDR3 region is CASSQSIGGSGANVLTF. The DNA of the CDR3 is TGCGCCAGCAGTCAATCTATTGGGGGGTCTGGGGCCAACGTCCTGACTTTC.

The CDR3 spells CASSRTGNYGYTF. CDR3 nucleotides: TGTGCCAGCAGCCGTACAGGGAACTATGGCTACACCTTC. The rearrangement joins TRBV5-8 to TRBJ1-2; D might be TRBD1 (6 bases). The CDR3 extends over 13 amino acids. Germline assignment: CDR1 SGHTS and CDR2 YDEGEE. Between the trimmed V and J ends, which lost 4 bases and 2 bases, there was a span of 9 bases. Looking up the rest from reference TRBV5-8 and TRBJ1-2 gives the full variable domain: EAGVTQSPTHLIKTRGQQATLRCSPISGHTSVYWYQQALGLGLQFLLWYDEGEERNRGNFPPRFSGRQFPNYSSELNVNALELEDSALYLCASSRTGNYGYTFGSGTRLTVV.

The rearrangement joins TRBV2 to TRBJ1-1; D ambiguous. The CDR3 extends over 15 amino acids. The V end lost 3 bases, the J end lost 1 base, and 12 bases lay between the germline ends. Germline V gives CDR1 SNHLY, CDR2 FYNNEI. This CDR3 is CASSDLSTGNTEAFF. The CDR3 nucleotides are TGTGCCAGCAGTGATCTATCCACCGGGAACACTGAAGCTTTCTTT. Supplemented by reference TRBV2 and TRBJ1-1, the full variable domain reads EPEVTQTPSHQVTQMGQEVILRCVPISNHLYFYWYRQILGQKVEFLVSFYNNEISEKSEIFDDQFSVERPDGSNFTLKIRSTKLEDSAMYFCASSDLSTGNTEAFFGQGTRLTVV.

This chain joins TRBV6-5 and TRBJ2-2; 8 bases are a match to TRBD1. This CDR3 region has 13 residues. V was clipped by 9 bases and J by 3 bases; unmatched bases: 3. Per germline, CDR1 MNHEY and CDR2 SVGAGI. For the CDR3, the DNA is TGTGCCAGTGGGACAGGTTACACCGGGGAGCTGTTTTTT. Protein sequence: CASGTGYTGELFF.

The CDR3 sequence: CASSVASGDYNEQFF. DNA of the CDR3: TGTGCCAGTAGTGTCGCTAGCGGAGACTACAATGAGCAGTTCTTC. The rearrangement links TRBV19 to TRBJ2-1; the match to TRBD2 covers 7 bases. V lost 5 bases, J lost 3 bases, and 7 bases stayed unmatched. The CDR3 has 15 amino acids. The germline V gene encodes CDR1 LNHDA and CDR2 SQIVND (reference sequence).

In this sample, this clone turned up many times. V and J are TRBV10-3 and TRBJ2-1, with 8 bases aligning to TRBD2. CDR3 length: 15 amino acids. The germline gives CDR1 ENHRY, CDR2 SYGVKD. The V and J ends lost 6 bases and 4 bases, in that order; junction bases with no gene match: 8. The CDR3 nucleotides are TGTGCCATCAGGGGTATGCGCGGGGGGTACAATGAGCAGTTCTTC. Translating it yields CAIRGMRGGYNEQFF.

The chain has TRBV12-5 and TRBJ2-2; tentative D call: TRBD2 (6 bases). CDR3 length equals 15 residues. CDR1 LGHNT and CDR2 FRNRAP come from the germline V gene. V shed 0 bases and J shed 8 bases, with 13 bases lying between them. CDR3 region: CASGLVQGGPGELFF. For the CDR3, the DNA is TGTGCTAGTGGTTTGGTTCAGGGAGGACCGGGGGAGCTGTTTTTT.

This chain connects TRBV14 to TRBJ1-3; D is perhaps TRBD1 (6 bases). Germline V gene data show CDR1 as SGHDN and CDR2 as FVKESK. The CDR3 is made up of 16 amino acids. V shed 3 bases and J shed 0 bases, with 12 bases lying between them. CDR3 protein: CASSHLDSRSGNTIYF. CDR3 bases: TGTGCCAGCAGCCACCTGGACAGTCGCTCTGGAAACACCATATATTTT.

This clone was seen only a few times. The genes are TRBV2 and TRBJ1-2; the D is unclear. This CDR3 comprises 13 residues. Germline V gives CDR1 SNHLY, CDR2 FYNNEI. V lost 8 bases to trimming and J lost 5 bases, with 15 bases between them. Written as DNA, the CDR3 is TGTGCCAGCTGGGGAGAAGCTGGATATGGCTACACCTTC. As protein: CASWGEAGYGYTF.

This chain joins TRBV14 and TRBJ2-2; weak D call: TRBD2 (6 bases). The V end was cut by 4 bases, the J end by 2 bases, with 11 bases between. The CDR3 extends over 15 amino acids. CDR1 SGHDN and CDR2 FVKESK come from the germline V gene. The CDR3 region has the DNA TGTGCCAGCAGCCTAGGAGGGAGTAACACCGGGGAGCTGTTTTTT. Translation: CASSLGGSNTGELFF.

This chain links TRBV30 with TRBJ2-7; 10 bases align to TRBD2. Germline V gives CDR1 GTSNPN, CDR2 SVGIG (reference sequence). Trimming at V came to 1 base and at J to 11 bases, leaving 11 bases not matched to a gene. The CDR3 is 14 residues long. As DNA, the CDR3 is TGTGCCTGGAGTGGCGGGAGCGGGGGGGCCGGGGAGTACTTC. It is translated as CAWSGGSGGAGEYF.

V is TRBV18 and J is TRBJ2-1; TRBD1 matches at 8 bases. The CDR3 length is 14 residues. V trimming: 4 bases; J trimming: 9 bases; junction bases outside the gene matches: 8. Germline V gene data show CDR1 as KGHSH and CDR2 as LQKENI. As DNA, the CDR3 is TGTGCCAGCTCACTTTCCGGGACAGGCCTTGAGCAGTTCTTC. Its protein is CASSLSGTGLEQFF.

The J gene is TRBJ2-2, the V gene TRBV6-4, with D maybe TRBD2 (6 bases). Trimming shortened V by 4 bases and J by 3 bases, and 12 bases separated the two germline ends. From germline, CDR1 is MRHNA and CDR2 SNTAGT. The CDR3 covers 15 residues. CDR3 in amino acids: CASSVEGRHTGELFF. The CDR3 DNA sequence: TGTGCCAGCAGTGTGGAGGGCCGTCACACCGGGGAGCTGTTTTTT.

The chain carries TRBV12-5 and TRBJ1-6; unclear D gene. V gave up 5 bases and J gave up 7 bases, with 9 bases separating them. This CDR3 spans 13 amino acids. In germline, CDR1 is LGHNT, CDR2 FRNRAP. The CDR3, as DNA: TGTGCTAGTGGTATAAACTCGAATTCACCCCTCCACTTT. It specifies CASGINSNSPLHF.

V is TRBV7-9 and J is TRBJ2-5; 7 bases are shared with TRBD2. The CDR3 is 15 amino acids. Germline V lookup: CDR1 SEHNR, CDR2 FQNEAQ (reference sequence). With V trimmed by 5 bases and J by 2 bases, 8 bases remained unmatched. Written as DNA, the CDR3 is TGTGCCAGCAGCCGTGACTTCGGGGGGCAAGAGACCCAGTACTTC. Protein sequence: CASSRDFGGQETQYF.

The chain recombines TRBV24-1 with TRBJ2-5; TRBD2 aligns across 10 bases. V shed 3 bases, J shed 2 bases, and the junction held 8 bases outside the gene matches. Germline CDR1 is KGHDR and CDR2 is SFDVKD. This CDR3 comprises 17 residues. DNA of the CDR3: TGTGCCACCAGTGATGGAGCGGGGGGGCGATTTCAAGAGACCCAGTACTTC. Amino acids: CATSDGAGGRFQETQYF.

Comments on this clone: This likely comes from a read error, as the CDR3 has no conserved phenylalanine or tryptophan at its end. The limits of the CDR3 on the DNA are not certain, so only TCRdb's listed CDR3 is given. The CDR3 reads CASSQEVWTGPIA. The J gene is TRBJ1-1, the V gene TRBV4-3; TRBD1, the D gene given by the table, was not confirmed from the DNA. Germline V gives CDR1 LGHNA, CDR2 YSLEER. Counting both end residues, the CDR3 totals 13 amino acids.

The chain is built from TRBV6-2 or TRBV6-3 and TRBJ1-1; the D gene is possibly TRBD1 (5 bases). Per germline, CDR1 MNHEY and CDR2 SVGEGT. The CDR3 is made up of 15 amino acids. Trimming cost V 2 bases and J 7 bases, with 17 bases left between them. CDR3 coding DNA: TGTGCCAGCAGTTACCCCCAGGGAAGGAAAATTGAAGCTTTCTTT. Protein sequence: CASSYPQGRKIEAFF.

This rearrangement joins TRBV5-1 to TRBJ2-7; 9 bases line up with TRBD1. Losses at the gene ends were 0 bases for V and 3 bases for J; bases not matched to a gene: 7. CDR1 is SGHRS, CDR2 YFSETQ, per germline. The CDR3 covers 16 residues. The CDR3 nucleotides are TGCGCCAGCAGCTTGGGGGGACAGGGCGGCCGCTACGAGCAGTACTTC. Protein: CASSLGGQGGRYEQYF.

V usage is TRBV5-1 and J usage is TRBJ2-7, with TRBD1 matching over 7 bases. The CDR3 sequence is 14 residues long. Germline loops: CDR1 SGHRS, CDR2 YFSETQ. With 2 bases clipped from V and 2 bases from J, the junction kept 4 bases outside the gene matches. This CDR3 is CASSFTGATYEQYF. As DNA, the CDR3 is TGCGCCAGCAGCTTTACAGGGGCCACCTACGAGCAGTACTTC.

J is TRBJ1-2 and V is TRBV18; D remains unclear. CDR3 length: 14 residues. Germline-derived CDR1 and CDR2 are KGHSH and LQKENI. Deletions cut 3 bases from V and 0 bases from J, with 8 bases between. CDR3 DNA: TGTGCCAGCTCACCGGGCCCCACTAACTATGGCTACACCTTC. Its protein is CASSPGPTNYGYTF.

The chain recombines TRBV6-5 with TRBJ1-5; 9 nucleotides align to TRBD1. Germline V gives CDR1 MNHEY, CDR2 SVGAGI. The CDR3 sequence is 15 residues long. Trimming removed 6 bases from V and 4 bases from J; junction bases left unmatched: 7. CDR3 amino acids: CASSAGQGMNQPQHF. Written as DNA, the CDR3 is TGTGCCAGCAGCGCCGGACAGGGGATGAATCAGCCCCAGCATTTT.

This chain joins TRBV2 and TRBJ1-6; TRBD1 might be the D (6 bases). CDR3 length: 15 residues. CDR1 and CDR2 from the germline V gene are SNHLY and FYNNEI. V shed 6 bases and J shed 7 bases, with 16 bases lying between them. The DNA for the CDR3 is TGTGCCAGCAGGATGGACAGAAGCTCCAATTCACCCCTCCACTTT. Translation: CASRMDRSSNSPLHF.

The chain employs TRBV19 and TRBJ2-2, with 10 bases that match TRBD2. V shed 5 bases and J 4 bases; nucleotides not matched to a gene: 10. CDR1 and CDR2 (germline): LNHDA, SQIVND (reference sequence). The CDR3 is 17 amino acids. This CDR3 reads CASSAQLAGWGTGELFF. The DNA for the CDR3 is TGTGCCAGTAGTGCCCAACTAGCGGGGTGGGGCACCGGGGAGCTGTTTTTT.

The chain joins TRBV15 to TRBJ1-3; no clear D. The CDR3 runs to 13 residues. Germline values: CDR1 LNHNV, CDR2 YYDKDF (reference sequence). V was shortened by 9 bases and J by 4 bases, with 13 bases between the two germline ends. The CDR3 nucleotides are TGTGCCACTAGCGCCGGGAGAGGAAACACCATATATTTT. Translating it yields CATSAGRGNTIYF.